A single sample gave rise to the 3 T cell receptor beta chains below, sequenced in a study of early T cells in non-severe SARS-CoV-2 infection. Via MiXCR, TCRdb re-called the 5' RACE reads, giving one row per CDR3 protein. The table has approximately 88,000 distinct CDR3 sequences, roughly 15% seen once. The material sequenced was whole blood. The receptors here all came from an adult who was a healthcare worker with PCR-confirmed SARS-CoV-2 infection or an uninfected control (not recorded which).

This sequence joins TRBV5-4 and TRBJ2-7, with D maybe TRBD2 (6 bases). Trimming took off 3 bases at V and 7 bases at J, with 11 bases between the two ends. The CDR3 consists of 12 residues. Germline CDR1 SGHNT, CDR2 YYREEE (reference sequence). The chain's CDR3 is CASSSSGVEQYF. The CDR3 DNA follows: TGTGCCAGCAGCTCCTCGGGGGTTGAGCAGTACTTC.

This clonotype came up many times. The chain combines TRBV6-5 with TRBJ2-7, with D maybe TRBD2 (5 bases). V shed 0 bases and J shed 0 bases, with 18 bases lying between them. The CDR3 covers 18 residues. The germline gives CDR1 MNHEY, CDR2 SVGAGI. The CDR3 DNA sequence: TGTGCCAGCAGTTACTCCTCGATCGAGGGTTTGAGCTCCTACGAGCAGTACTTC. Protein sequence: CASSYSSIEGLSSYEQYF.

The rearrangement links TRBV19 to TRBJ2-6, with D perhaps matching TRBD2 (6 bases). The V gene's germline CDR1 is LNHDA and CDR2 SQIVND (reference sequence). Trimming cost V 3 bases and J 3 bases, with 9 bases left between them. The CDR3 is made up of 15 amino acids. The DNA of the CDR3 is TGTGCCAGTAGTATTCCGGGGGTTGGGGCCAACGTCCTGACTTTC. It is translated as CASSIPGVGANVLTF.